This T cell receptor (beta chain) comes out of a study of control samples from healthy donors and cancer patients. Repertoires were generated with immunoSEQ multiplex PCR, while TCRdb's copy carries only in-frame clones and drops some. The sample lists some 200,000 clones, just under 95% occurring once. This TCR was recovered from a man in his fifties in good health. Sequenced: blood.

CDR3 sequence: CASSFGGGHTDTQYF. The CDR3 bases are TGCGCCAGCAGCTTTGGGGGGGGCCACACAGATACGCAGTATTTT. This chain connects TRBV5-1 to TRBJ2-3, with D tentatively TRBD2 (7 bases). The CDR3 extends over 15 amino acids. The germline V gene encodes CDR1 SGHRS and CDR2 YFSETQ. Between the trimmed V and J ends, which lost 2 bases and 2 bases, there was a span of 12 bases. Variable domain in full (rest from reference TRBV5-1 and TRBJ2-3): KAGVTQTPRYLIKTRGQQVTLSCSPISGHRSVSWYQQTPGQGLQFLFEYFSETQRNKGNFPGRFSGRQFSNSRSEMNVSTLELGDSALYLCASSFGGGHTDTQYFGPGTRLTVL.